A single sample gave rise to the 28 T cell receptor beta chains below, sequenced in a study of control samples from healthy donors and cancer patients. The table came from immunoSEQ multiplex PCR; TCRdb's copy has only in-frame clones and leaves some out. This sample has about 110,000 clones, with roughly four fifths found just once. The sample taken for sequencing was blood. The receptors stem from a man aged 18 to 30 in good health.

This clone was counted ten times or more. The chain uses TRBV25-1 and TRBJ2-3; D is ambiguous. V lost 4 bases to trimming and J lost 1 base, with 3 bases between them. The CDR3 consists of 12 residues. The germline CDR1 and CDR2 sequences are MGHDK and SYGVNS. CDR3 nucleotides: TGTGCCAGCAGTGCTCGCACAGATACGCAGTATTTT. Amino acid sequence: CASSARTDTQYF.

The chain carries TRBV5-5 and TRBJ1-5; D gene uncertain. Germline loops: CDR1 SGHKS, CDR2 YYEKEE (reference sequence). The V end lost 4 bases, the J end lost 3 bases, and 11 bases lay between the germline ends. The CDR3 runs 14 residues. The CDR3 DNA sequence: TGTGCCAGCAGCCCACACAGTATCAATCAGCCCCAGCATTTT. Translated: CASSPHSINQPQHF.

The J gene is TRBJ1-6, the V gene TRBV3-1 (or the pseudogene TRBV3-2), with D possibly TRBD1 on 5 matching bases. The V end lost 1 base, the J end lost 7 bases, and 11 bases lay between the germline ends. The CDR3 is 15 residues long. CDR1 and CDR2 from the germline V gene are LGHDT and YNNKEL (reference sequence). CDR3 residues: CASSQGGVQNSPLHF. CDR3 sequence (DNA): TGTGCCAGCAGCCAAGGGGGGGTTCAGAATTCACCCCTCCACTTT.

The chain uses TRBV7-6 and TRBJ2-7; 8 bases map to TRBD1. The trim removed 1 base at V and 5 bases at J, leaving 7 bases unmatched. This CDR3 is 15 amino acids long. Germline CDR1 SGHVS, CDR2 FNYEAQ. CDR3 sequence (DNA): TGTGCCAGCAGCTTAGGGCCTGGGACAGGCAACGAGCAGTACGTC. This translates into CASSLGPGTGNEQYV.

The rearrangement uses TRBV6-5 and TRBJ1-3; D not resolved. CDR3 length: 14 amino acids. Germline V lookup: CDR1 MNHEY, CDR2 SVGAGI. Trimming left V 6 bases short and J 9 bases short, with 18 bases between. The CDR3 DNA reads TGTGCCAGCAGCGTAGAGCGTTCGGCCTCCACCATATATTTT. Its translation: CASSVERSASTIYF.

The V gene is TRBV10-3, the J gene TRBJ2-1; 14 positions match TRBD2. Germline CDR1 is ENHRY and CDR2 is SYGVKD. This CDR3 has 16 residues. Unmatched junction bases numbered 13, after V lost 9 bases and J lost 9 bases. The CDR3 nucleotides read TGTGCCATATCACCGGGACTAGCGGGGGTCCAGGTTGAGCAGTTCTTC. It codes for CAISPGLAGVQVEQFF.

This clone was recorded a few times. The gene calls are TRBV2 and TRBJ2-5; possible D gene TRBD1, 6 bases. Germline lookup yields CDR1 SNHLY and CDR2 FYNNEI. V lost 4 bases and J 1 base, leaving 13 bases between the germline ends. This CDR3 contains 15 residues. CDR3 nucleotides: TGTGCCAGCAGTGGCGGGCAGGGGATCCAAGAGACCCAGTACTTC. Its protein product is CASSGGQGIQETQYF.

This sequence joins TRBV6-5 and TRBJ2-7, with 8 bases lining up with TRBD1. Trimming took 4 bases from V and 4 from J; bases not matched to a gene: 6. This CDR3 region has 14 residues. Germline loops: CDR1 MNHEY, CDR2 SVGAGI. The CDR3 here is CASSFFDRGYEQYV. In DNA, the CDR3 is TGTGCCAGCAGTTTTTTCGACAGGGGTTACGAGCAGTACGTC.

The chain recombines TRBV18 with TRBJ2-3, with no clear D. Germline V gives CDR1 KGHSH, CDR2 LQKENI. V was clipped by 2 bases and J by 6 bases, with 9 bases between them. The CDR3 sequence is 13 residues long. The CDR3 loop reads CASSPRSSDTQYF. CDR3 DNA: TGTGCCAGCTCACCAAGGTCCTCCGATACGCAGTATTTT.

V gene TRBV7-9 combines with J gene TRBJ1-5; a weak D match, TRBD1 (6 bases). V lost 0 bases and J 6 bases, leaving 9 bases between the germline ends. Germline V CDR1 and CDR2: SEHNR, FQNEAQ (reference sequence). This CDR3 has 14 residues. The CDR3 nucleotides are TGTGCCAGCAGCTTAGCGGGGGGGCTTCAGCCCCAGCATTTT. Translating it yields CASSLAGGLQPQHF.

This rearrangement joins TRBV19 to TRBJ1-1, with 7 bases identical to TRBD1. This CDR3 spans 15 amino acids. Germline loops: CDR1 LNHDA, CDR2 SQIVND (reference sequence). V lost 5 bases and J lost 3; bases outside the gene matches: 9. The CDR3 DNA follows: TGTGCCAGTAGTCCCCAGGAGGGGGCGTACACTGAAGCTTTCTTT. It is translated as CASSPQEGAYTEAFF.

The chain couples TRBV30 to TRBJ2-4; TRBD2 might be the D (6 bases). Germline CDR1 reads GTSNPN; CDR2 reads SVGIG (reference sequence). The CDR3 has 14 residues. V lost 4 bases and J 4 bases, leaving 14 bases between the germline ends. CDR3 nucleotides: TGTGCCTGGACCGCCCAGCGGGCAAAAAACATTCAGTACTTC. Protein product: CAWTAQRAKNIQYF.

The V and J genes are TRBV25-1 and TRBJ2-7; D gene ambiguous. V was trimmed by 5 bases and J by 3 bases, leaving 5 bases between them. The V gene's germline CDR1 is MGHDK and CDR2 SYGVNS. This CDR3 contains 11 residues. The CDR3 coding sequence is TGTGCCAGCAGTAACAGCTACGAGCAGTACTTC. Translated: CASSNSYEQYF.

This chain joins TRBV5-1 and TRBJ2-7, with TRBD1 matching over 9 bases. There are 19 residues in the CDR3. Germline CDR1 SGHRS, CDR2 YFSETQ. With V trimmed by 0 bases and J by 1 base, 14 bases remained unmatched. The CDR3 protein is CASSLAGWDRATLSYEQYF. CDR3 coding DNA: TGCGCCAGCAGCTTGGCCGGTTGGGACAGGGCCACTCTTTCCTACGAGCAGTACTTC.

The chain has TRBV28 and TRBJ2-1; the match to TRBD2 covers 7 bases. Per germline, CDR1 MDHEN and CDR2 SYDVKM. CDR3 length: 18 residues. With 6 bases clipped from V and 0 bases from J, the junction kept 14 bases outside the gene matches. The CDR3 DNA follows: TGTGCCAGCAGCCTAGGGGTAATAGCGGGTGACTCCTACAATGAGCAGTTCTTC. This codes for CASSLGVIAGDSYNEQFF.

This chain uses TRBV24-1 with TRBJ1-6; D ambiguous. CDR1 and CDR2 (germline): KGHDR, SFDVKD. V was cut by 3 bases and J by 7 bases, with 15 bases left in between. The CDR3 loop spans 16 amino acids. CDR3 nucleotides: TGTGCCACCAGTGATGGACGGGGTCGGAGGAATTCACCCCTCCACTTT. Protein sequence: CATSDGRGRRNSPLHF.

CDR3 loop: CATTTEPLDTEAFF. CDR3 DNA sequence: TGCGCCACCACGACAGAGCCCCTCGACACTGAAGCTTTCTTT. The rearrangement joins TRBV4-1 to TRBJ1-1; the D gene is possibly TRBD1 (5 bases). This CDR3 spans 14 amino acids. The V end lost 10 bases, the J end lost 3 bases, and 18 bases lay between the germline ends. CDR1 MGHRA and CDR2 YSYEKL come from the germline V gene.

V gene TRBV27 combines with J gene TRBJ2-7, with D possibly being TRBD1 (6 bases). CDR1 is MNHEY and CDR2 is SMNVEV in the germline V gene (reference sequence). Trimming stripped 5 bases from V and 2 bases from J, with 13 bases between. CDR3 size: 14 residues. The CDR3 bases are TGTGCCAGCAGTCCCGACAGGCCCCCCTACGAGCAGTACGTC. Translating gives CASSPDRPPYEQYV.

The chain is built from TRBV6-2 or TRBV6-3 and TRBJ2-5; the D gene is possibly TRBD1 (6 bases). Looked up from germline, CDR1 is MNHEY and CDR2 is SVGEGT. This CDR3 has 13 amino acids. Trimming left V 1 base short and J 5 bases short, with 8 bases between. Here the CDR3 DNA reads TGTGCCAGCAGTTACTGGACAGTCGAGACCCAGTACTTC. The encoded protein is CASSYWTVETQYF.

Only one count was recorded for this clone. This sequence joins TRBV5-5 and TRBJ2-2; maybe TRBD1 (6 bases). Per germline, CDR1 SGHKS and CDR2 YYEKEE (reference sequence). The ends were cut back, 4 bases at V and 0 bases at J, with 10 bases in the middle. The CDR3 loop spans 15 amino acids. This CDR3 is CASSRRTANTGELFF. The CDR3 nucleotides are TGTGCCAGCAGCCGGAGGACAGCGAACACCGGGGAGCTGTTTTTT.

This clone was observed a single time. The V call is TRBV14, the J call TRBJ2-1; unclear D gene. The CDR3 totals 14 residues. CDR1 is SGHDN, CDR2 FVKESK, per germline. Trimming shortened V by 4 bases and J by 6 bases, and 13 bases separated the two germline ends. CDR3 nucleotide sequence: TGTGCCAGCAGCCCCGGACCTTATACCAATGAGCAGTTCTTC. Its translation is CASSPGPYTNEQFF. The complete variable domain, with remaining parts taken from reference TRBV14 and TRBJ2-1, reads EAGVTQFPSHSVIEKGQTVTLRCDPISGHDNLYWYRRVMGKEIKFLLHFVKESKQDESGMPNNRFLAERTGGTYSTLKVQPAELEDSGVYFCASSPGPYTNEQFFGPGTRLTVL.

This chain joins TRBV5-6 and TRBJ2-1; 9 positions match TRBD1. With V trimmed by 4 bases and J by 9 bases, 8 bases remained unmatched. The CDR3 totals 14 residues. Per germline, CDR1 SGHDT and CDR2 YYEEEE. The CDR3 nucleotides read TGTGCCAGCAGCCAGGGACAGGGTAAGGGTGAGCAGTTCTTC. It specifies CASSQGQGKGEQFF.

This clone showed up just a few times. This chain connects TRBV6-4 to TRBJ1-2, with 7 bases that match TRBD1. This CDR3 is built from 13 residues. Germline trimming cut 6 bases from V and 7 bases from J; bases unmatched to any gene: 8. Per germline, CDR1 MRHNA and CDR2 SNTAGT. Here the CDR3 DNA reads TGTGCCAGCAGAGAGCCGACAGGGACTGGCTACACCTTC. Its translation: CASREPTGTGYTF.

This chain connects TRBV11-2 to TRBJ1-4, with D possibly matching TRBD1 (6 bases). The CDR3 runs to 15 residues. Trimming stripped 3 bases from V and 8 bases from J, with 16 bases between. Germline CDR1 reads SGHAT; CDR2 reads FQNNGV. CDR3 loop: CASSFRSRGSEKLFF. The CDR3 region has the DNA TGTGCCAGCAGCTTCCGATCCAGGGGTTCGGAAAAACTGTTTTTT.

The chain employs TRBV6-1 and TRBJ1-1, with 7 bases fitting TRBD1. The CDR3 extends over 12 amino acids. V was pared by 3 bases and J by 11 bases, with 6 bases of the junction left unmatched. Per the germline V gene, CDR1 is MNHNS and CDR2 is SASEGT. CDR3 region: CASSETRGFAFF. The CDR3 region has the DNA TGTGCCAGCAGTGAGACCAGGGGGTTTGCTTTCTTT.

The J gene is TRBJ1-1, the V gene TRBV2; a weak D match, TRBD1 (6 bases). V lost 5 bases and J 1 base, leaving 17 bases between the germline ends. CDR1 and CDR2 (germline): SNHLY, FYNNEI. This CDR3 contains 16 residues. As DNA, the CDR3 is TGTGCCAGCAGTAGATTTGTGGGGGGCGGGAACACTGAAGCTTTCTTT. It specifies CASSRFVGGGNTEAFF.

The chain is built from TRBV30 and TRBJ2-2, with 7 bases aligning to TRBD1. This CDR3 is built from 14 residues. V was clipped by 5 bases and J by 6 bases; unmatched bases: 9. CDR1 is GTSNPN and CDR2 is SVGIG in the germline V gene (reference sequence). CDR3 sequence reads: CAWGGQTVAGELFF. CDR3 nucleotides: TGTGCCTGGGGGGGACAGACGGTGGCCGGGGAGCTGTTTTTT.

This clone appeared a single time. V is TRBV11-2 and J is TRBJ2-1, with 7 bases matching TRBD2. The V segment lost 1 base and the J segment 7 bases; nucleotides outside the gene matches: 7. The CDR3 length is 15 residues. Germline values: CDR1 SGHAT, CDR2 FQNNGV. In nucleotides, the CDR3 is TGTGCCAGCAGCTTAGGGACTAGATCAGAGAATGAGCAGTTCTTC. Translation: CASSLGTRSENEQFF.